This T cell receptor beta chain was recorded in a study of T cell responses to AZD1222 COVID-19 vaccine (dated by TCRdb to the early 2020s). At the level of the whole study: Because spike-specific TCR depth and breadth did not differ between the two schedules, AZD1222 recipients who got a second dose at roughly 4 weeks were pooled with those who got a second dose at roughly 12 weeks. Trial participants were enrolled by age into 18-55, 56-69 and 70-plus year subgroups, with roughly 160, 29 and 62 TCR-sequenced participants respectively. A total of just over 230 trial participants underwent TCR sequencing, of whom about 200 had received two doses of AZD1222 and some 25 had received two doses of the MenACWY control vaccine. What the authors observed across the whole study: After two AZD1222 doses, spike-specific TCR breadth and depth were significantly higher than at day 0 and than in MenACWY recipients. The 56-69-year group was small, and its depth increase did not reach significance, likely because of low power. CD4 TCRs associated with the vaccine covered the entire spike protein, and the dominant responses were in regions 160-218 and 743-854. Epitopes outside the regions mutated in the B.1.351 and B.1.1.7 variants were reportedly recognized by nearly half of the unique spike-specific TCRs. Most participants were white British and females outnumbered males, and the authors suggested that clonal diversity may have been underestimated. Because no day 14 peak-response samples were available, the repertoires could be characterized only after the peak T cell response. Only five or six AZD1222 recipients were SARS-CoV-2 seropositive at baseline, limiting conclusions about previously exposed vaccinees.

The time point label of this sample denotes: baseline before first vaccination. The vaccinee samples were drawn from two UK trials, COV001 and COV002, one of which was a single-blind randomized controlled phase 2/3 trial testing AZD1222 (ChAdOx1 nCoV-19) in healthy adults. For TCRbeta chain sequencing, PBMC samples were collected from trial participants at day 0 and at day 28 after the second dose. The CDR3 regions of human TCRbeta chains were analyzed by immunosequencing. Under the source paper's analysis protocol: TCRs in the repertoires were matched against a reference library of SARS-CoV-2-specific TCRs that had been generated with the MIRA antigen-specificity platform. Breadth was defined as the fraction of unique TCRs that were SARS-CoV-2-associated, and depth was defined as the fraction of total T cells that were SARS-CoV-2-associated. Using the MIRA data, every spike-specific TCR was mapped to the spike region that the TCR reacted to and assigned to either a CD4 or a CD8 class. Log10-transformed breadth and depth values were compared by one-way ANOVA with Sidak's multiple comparisons tests. TCRdb mirrors the immuneACCESS table, restricted to in-frame sequences. Some clones are absent from its copies; in checked studies, under half trace to an unresolved V gene, and the reason for the others is unknown. That table gives V, J and clone size, and the DNA gave D and trimming. The sample table holds approximately 110,000 clones, of which over 75% were seen once. The ten largest clones capture 7.7% of the sample.

There are 15 amino acids in the CDR3, from cysteine to phenylalanine inclusive. The sequence is cut down to CDR3 DNA, 45 bases in frame from base 1. The germline V gene gives CDR1 as SGHRS and CDR2 as YFSETQ. V and J are truncated by 0 bases and 0 bases respectively, leaving an intervening sequence of 7 bases. Turning to this clone: Its antigen is unknown. No base-level quality is on record; no much larger clone is a single base apart.

The chain employs TRBV5-1 and TRBJ1-5, with no reliable assignment of the D segment. The sample in question was peripheral blood, obtained on day 0 of AZD1222 vaccination. The sequence was obtained from an adult in good health. The DNA sequence is given as TGCGCCAGCAGCTTGGGGCCGTATAGCAATCAGCCCCAGCATTTT. It translates as CASSLGPYSNQPQHF.